These 14 T cell receptor beta chains came from one sample sequenced in a study of blood T cell repertoires in COVID-19. Sequencing was performed with immunoSEQ multiplex PCR; in TCRdb, only in-frame clones are kept and a portion is missing. Among 200,000 to 250,000 clones listed, around nine tenths were seen once. The sample consisted of peripheral blood. Source of these receptors: a woman between 55 and 75 years old who had recovered from COVID-19.

The chain carries TRBV7-2 and TRBJ2-7; 14 bases match TRBD2. The CDR3 contains 15 residues. The germline V gene has CDR1 SGHTA and CDR2 FQGNSA. The V gene end was trimmed by 6 bases and the J gene end by 4 bases; junction bases not matched to a gene: 5. CDR3 DNA sequence: TGTGCCAGCAGAAGACTAGCGGGGGGGCCTTACGAGCAGTACTTC. Translation: CASRRLAGGPYEQYF.

The rearrangement links TRBV6-7 to TRBJ1-5, with 8 positions matching TRBD1. TRBV6-7 is an ORF; its function is uncertain. The CDR3 totals 15 residues. After removal of 2 bases from V and 6 bases from J, the junction contained 6 bases not matched to a gene. The CDR3 loop reads CASSYLGQGGQPQHF. The CDR3 nucleotides read TGTGCCAGCAGTTACCTTGGACAGGGAGGTCAGCCCCAGCATTTT.

The chain carries TRBV4-3 and TRBJ2-1; 11 positions agree with TRBD2. Trimming at V came to 1 base and at J to 0 bases, leaving 8 bases not matched to a gene. Germline V gives CDR1 LGHNA, CDR2 YSLEER. The CDR3 consists of 19 residues. In nucleotides, the CDR3 is TGCGCCAGCAGCCAAGGGGCTAGCGGGGGGAGAAGCTCCTACAATGAGCAGTTCTTC. This encodes CASSQGASGGRSSYNEQFF.

This chain uses TRBV5-1 with TRBJ2-7, with a possible D match to TRBD2 (6 bases). In germline, CDR1 is SGHRS, CDR2 YFSETQ. V lost 4 bases and J 5 bases, leaving 16 bases between the germline ends. The CDR3 contains 14 residues. The chain's CDR3 is CASSPGLPAHEQYF. The CDR3 DNA sequence: TGCGCCAGCAGCCCGGGACTCCCCGCCCACGAGCAGTACTTC. Together with reference TRBV5-1 and TRBJ2-7, the CDR3 gives the full variable domain: KAGVTQTPRYLIKTRGQQVTLSCSPISGHRSVSWYQQTPGQGLQFLFEYFSETQRNKGNFPGRFSGRQFSNSRSEMNVSTLELGDSALYLCASSPGLPAHEQYFGPGTRLTVT.

The V and J genes are TRBV7-8 and TRBJ1-6; D might be TRBD1 (6 bases). There are 14 residues in the CDR3. The V gene's germline CDR1 is SGHVS and CDR2 FQNEAQ. V shed 2 bases and J shed 10 bases, with 12 bases lying between them. The CDR3 DNA is TGTGCCAGCAGCTTAAGAGGGGGTAACTCACCCCTCCACTTT. Translating it yields CASSLRGGNSPLHF.

V gene TRBV28 combines with J gene TRBJ2-1; 8 bases match TRBD2. This CDR3 comprises 17 residues. CDR1 is MDHEN and CDR2 is SYDVKM in the germline V gene. J lost 2 bases, V lost 5 bases, and 11 bases had no gene match. DNA of the CDR3: TGTGCCAGCAGTGCCGACTTCGCGGGGGGCACCTACAATGAGCAGTTCTTC. It codes for CASSADFAGGTYNEQFF.

This chain links TRBV5-5 with TRBJ2-1; 9 bases map to TRBD1. Per germline, CDR1 SGHKS and CDR2 YYEKEE (reference sequence). The CDR3 is made up of 15 amino acids. Trimming took 2 bases from V and 3 from J; bases not matched to a gene: 3. CDR3: CASSFWDRDYNEQFF. The CDR3, as DNA: TGTGCCAGCAGCTTTTGGGACAGGGACTACAATGAGCAGTTCTTC.

The gene calls are TRBV11-2 and TRBJ1-6; 7 bases map to TRBD1. CDR3 length: 13 residues. With 4 bases clipped from V and 11 bases from J, the junction kept 5 bases outside the gene matches. CDR1 is SGHAT and CDR2 is FQNNGV in the germline V gene. The CDR3 loop reads CASSSDRVPPLHF. The CDR3 bases are TGTGCCAGCAGCTCCGACAGGGTTCCACCCCTCCACTTT.

The chain employs TRBV9 and TRBJ1-1; D gene unclear. Germline V CDR1 and CDR2: SGDLS, YYNGEE. The ends were cut back, 1 base at V and 1 base at J, with 5 bases in the middle. The CDR3 has 13 residues. The CDR3 spells CASSVNKNTEAFF. The CDR3 coding sequence is TGTGCCAGCAGCGTAAACAAGAACACTGAAGCTTTCTTT.

Concerning this clone: At one of its ends the junction is not consistent with the germline gene, which may arise from a read error. This chain connects TRBV2 to TRBJ2-5; tentatively, D is TRBD2 (6 bases). Germline CDR1 and CDR2: SNHLY and FYNNEI. The CDR3 consists of 12 residues. The DNA for the CDR3 is TGTGCCCGCAGGTCTGGGAGGGAGACCCAGTACTTC. This gives the protein CARRSGRETQYF.

The rearrangement joins TRBV7-9 to TRBJ1-6, with 7 bases fitting TRBD1. Trimming at V came to 1 base and at J to 6 bases, leaving 3 bases not matched to a gene. Per germline, CDR1 SEHNR and CDR2 FQNEAQ (reference sequence). CDR3 length: 15 residues. The CDR3 nucleotides read TGTGCCAGCAGCTTAGGGACAGGCCGTAATTCACCCCTCCACTTT. This translates into CASSLGTGRNSPLHF.

V and J are TRBV4-3 and TRBJ2-5, with a tentative D call TRBD1 (5 bases). The V end lost 3 bases, the J end lost 5 bases, and 22 bases lay between the germline ends. Germline lookup yields CDR1 LGHNA and CDR2 YSLEER. This CDR3 spans 17 amino acids. The CDR3 sequence: CASSQTAGLEGRETQYF. The CDR3 DNA reads TGCGCCAGCAGCCAGACCGCAGGGCTAGAAGGACGGGAGACCCAGTACTTC.

The rearrangement uses TRBV9 and TRBJ1-2; possibly TRBD1 for D (6 bases). Germline assignment: CDR1 SGDLS and CDR2 YYNGEE. The CDR3 sequence is 13 residues long. Between the trimmed V and J ends, which lost 0 bases and 3 bases, there was a span of 6 bases. The CDR3 loop reads CASSVGQDYGYTF. The CDR3 nucleotides read TGTGCCAGCAGCGTAGGACAGGACTATGGCTACACCTTC.

The chain has TRBV18 and TRBJ1-1; D may be TRBD1 (6 bases). The germline gives CDR1 KGHSH, CDR2 LQKENI. The germline V and J ends were trimmed by 7 bases and 1 base, with 13 bases remaining between them. This CDR3 spans 14 amino acids. Here the CDR3 DNA reads TGTGCCAGCTACACAGGGAGTCGGAACACTGAAGCTTTCTTT. Protein product: CASYTGSRNTEAFF.